The 19 T cell receptor beta chains in this list originate from one sample, sequenced in a study of shared clonotypes between healthy human individuals. Assay used: immunoSEQ multiplex PCR; TCRdb lists only in-frame clones, some missing. The sample yields under 2,000,000 clones, approximately 94% seen once. Naive CD8 populations comprised CD45RO-negative cells positively selected for CCR7, excluding terminally differentiated effector memory CD45RA+ cells. The sequencing input was naive CD8+ T cells sorted from blood. These TCRs come from a man aged 18 to 35 in good health.

In the case of this clone: Other DNA variants within this sample encode the same CDR3. The J gene is TRBJ1-2, the V gene TRBV6-6; D might be TRBD1 (5 bases). V lost 0 bases and J lost 4, with 9 bases in between. The V gene's germline CDR1 is MNHNY and CDR2 SVGAGI (reference sequence). This CDR3 region has 14 residues. CDR3 residues: CASSYSEGPYGYTF. CDR3 nucleotide sequence: TGTGCCAGCAGTTACTCTGAGGGACCCTATGGCTACACCTTC.

This clone was seen a single time. V and J are TRBV4-3 and TRBJ2-7, with D possibly matching TRBD1 (6 bases). The CDR3 has 15 amino acids. Germline V gene sequence: CDR1 LGHNA, CDR2 YSLEER. Trimming left V 1 base short and J 3 bases short, with 13 bases between. DNA of the CDR3: TGCGCCAGCAGCCAAGGCTATGGGGGCGACTACGAGCAGTACTTC. It codes for CASSQGYGGDYEQYF.

The chain has TRBV28 and TRBJ2-1, with D uncertain. The CDR3 sequence is 12 residues long. V was trimmed by 3 bases and J by 7 bases, leaving 7 bases between them. Germline V gives CDR1 MDHEN, CDR2 SYDVKM. CDR3 protein: CASSLVRNEQFF. The CDR3 region has the DNA TGTGCCAGCAGTTTGGTGCGAAATGAGCAGTTCTTC. The full variable domain, completed using reference TRBV28 and TRBJ2-1, is DVKVTQSSRYLVKRTGEKVFLECVQDMDHENMFWYRQDPGLGLRLIYFSYDVKMKEKGDIPEGYSVSREKKERFSLILESASTNQTSMYLCASSLVRNEQFFGPGTRLTVL.

The genes are TRBV19 and TRBJ2-7, with D maybe TRBD1 (5 bases). Germline assignment: CDR1 LNHDA and CDR2 SQIVND (reference sequence). Trimming left V 3 bases short and J 3 bases short, with 9 bases between. The CDR3 has 13 amino acids. The CDR3 nucleotides read TGTGCCAGTAGTATCCTTCAGGGCTACGAGCAGTACTTC. The encoded protein is CASSILQGYEQYF.

This CDR3 is CSVTGLTYEQYF. DNA for the CDR3: TGCAGCGTTACGGGACTCACCTACGAGCAGTACTTC. The rearrangement joins TRBV29-1 to TRBJ2-7; D is possibly TRBD2 (6 bases). CDR3 length: 12 residues. The V end was cut by 5 bases, the J end by 2 bases, with 10 bases between. Germline values: CDR1 SQVTM, CDR2 ANQGSEA.

This clone was picked up one time. The chain has TRBV29-1 and TRBJ1-2; TRBD1 agrees at 11 bases. This CDR3 is built from 15 residues. From germline, CDR1 is SQVTM and CDR2 ANQGSEA. V lost 4 bases to trimming and J lost 2 bases; unmatched junction nucleotides: 6. As DNA, the CDR3 is TGCAGCGTTGCAGGACAGGGGGCAAAGAACTATGGCTACACCTTC. Its protein is CSVAGQGAKNYGYTF. Combining the CDR3 with reference TRBV29-1 and TRBJ1-2 gives the whole variable domain SAVISQKPSRDICQRGTSLTIQCQVDSQVTMMFWYRQQPGQSLTLIATANQGSEATYESGFVIDKFPISRPNLTFSTLTVSNMSPEDSSIYLCSVAGQGAKNYGYTFGSGTRLTVV.

The chain employs TRBV7-3 and TRBJ2-7, with D perhaps matching TRBD1 or TRBD2 (5 bases each). The CDR3 runs to 13 residues. V was trimmed by 5 bases and J by 2 bases, leaving 10 bases between them. The germline gives CDR1 SGHTA, CDR2 FQGTGA. CDR3 sequence reads: CASSRDRAYEQYF. The CDR3 DNA follows: TGTGCCAGCAGCCGGGACCGAGCCTACGAGCAGTACTTC. The full variable domain, with the rest looked up from reference TRBV7-3 and TRBJ2-7, is GAGVSQTPSNKVTEKGKYVELRCDPISGHTALYWYRQSLGQGPEFLIYFQGTGAADDSGLPNDRFFAVRPEGSVSTLKIQRTERGDSAVYLCASSRDRAYEQYFGPGTRLTVT.

The rearrangement links TRBV7-3 to TRBJ2-5, with TRBD2 identical over 9 bases. CDR1 and CDR2 from the germline V gene are SGHTA and FQGTGA. This CDR3 comprises 16 residues. The V and J ends lost 5 bases and 3 bases, in that order; junction bases with no gene match: 10. This chain's CDR3 is CASSPTGGGAKETQYF. CDR3 DNA: TGTGCCAGCAGCCCAACGGGCGGGGGGGCCAAAGAGACCCAGTACTTC.

About this clone: The same CDR3 is also encoded by other DNA sequences in this sample. CDR3 DNA sequence: TGCGCCAGCAGTGGAGGGACAGGAAGCTCCTACGAGCAGTACTTC. Protein product: CASSGGTGSSYEQYF. This rearrangement joins TRBV10-1 to TRBJ2-7, with 8 bases fitting TRBD1. Germline V gene sequence: CDR1 WNHNN, CDR2 SYGVQD (reference sequence). CDR3 length equals 15 residues. V lost 4 bases, J lost 0 bases, and 5 bases stayed unmatched.

The chain recombines TRBV7-5 with TRBJ1-1; TRBD1 is taken as the D call from the table, unchecked against the DNA. TRBV7-5 is shown as a pseudogene. The CDR3 covers 13 residues. Here the CDR3 DNA reads TGTGCCAGAAGCTTAACAGGGGCCACTGAAGCTTTCTTT. Its translation: CARSLTGATEAFF.

The chain employs TRBV10-2 and TRBJ2-5, with D possibly being TRBD2 (5 bases). Trimming removed 2 bases from V and 3 bases from J, with 10 bases in between. Germline V gives CDR1 WSHSY, CDR2 SAAADI. The CDR3 extends over 14 amino acids. CDR3: CASSEMRDEETQYF. The CDR3, as DNA: TGCGCCAGCAGTGAGATGAGGGATGAAGAGACCCAGTACTTC.

The chain joins TRBV30 to TRBJ1-2; D possibly corresponds to TRBD1 (5 bases). Germline assignment: CDR1 GTSNPN and CDR2 SVGIG (reference sequence). The V and J ends lost 2 bases and 4 bases respectively, with 14 bases between them. The CDR3 length is 14 residues. The CDR3 DNA reads TGTGCCTGGAGTTACGGGGGAGCCGGCTATGGCTACACCTTC. Translated, it gives CAWSYGGAGYGYTF.

This chain connects TRBV16 to TRBJ2-1, with D maybe TRBD1 (5 bases). This CDR3 contains 16 residues. The germline CDR1 and CDR2 sequences are KGHSY and FQNENV. V lost 0 bases and J lost 7, with 16 bases in between. The CDR3: CASSQSWQGMRNEQFF. The CDR3, as DNA: TGTGCCAGCAGCCAATCCTGGCAGGGAATGCGTAATGAGCAGTTCTTC.

In the case of this clone: The same CDR3 arises from other DNA sequences in this sample as well. V and J are TRBV5-4 and TRBJ2-7; possibly TRBD2 for D (5 bases). The CDR3 covers 14 residues. The V end lost 0 bases, the J end lost 1 base, and 8 bases lay between the germline ends. CDR1 is SGHNT, CDR2 YYREEE, per germline (reference sequence). CDR3 nucleotide sequence: TGTGCCAGCAGCTTGGTCGGAGGATCCTACGAGCAGTACTTC. Translating gives CASSLVGGSYEQYF.

The chain links TRBV6-4 to TRBJ1-4, with TRBD1 matching 9 bases. Germline CDR1 and CDR2: MRHNA and SNTAGT. J was trimmed by 7 bases and V by 6 bases; bases with no gene match: 12. This CDR3 is 16 amino acids long. CDR3 region: CASSRQTGGRSEKLFF. The CDR3 nucleotides read TGTGCCAGCAGCCGTCAGACAGGGGGAAGGAGTGAAAAACTGTTTTTT.

CDR3: CASVRRASGVDTQYF. The CDR3 region has the DNA TGTGCCAGCGTTAGAAGAGCTAGCGGGGTTGATACGCAGTATTTT. V usage is TRBV27 and J usage is TRBJ2-3; 9 nucleotides line up with TRBD2. With 8 bases clipped from V and 6 bases from J, the junction kept 12 bases outside the gene matches. Per germline, CDR1 MNHEY and CDR2 SMNVEV (reference sequence). The CDR3 consists of 15 residues.

The V and J genes are TRBV5-6 and TRBJ2-5; D is unresolved. The germline V and J ends were trimmed by 0 bases and 2 bases, with 17 bases remaining between them. Germline values: CDR1 SGHDT, CDR2 YYEEEE. The CDR3 loop spans 17 amino acids. CDR3 protein: CASSLGPWEGGQETQYF. The CDR3 DNA reads TGTGCCAGCAGCTTGGGCCCTTGGGAAGGTGGGCAAGAGACCCAGTACTTC.

The V gene is TRBV5-6, the J gene TRBJ2-7; the D gene is possibly TRBD1 (6 bases). V gave up 1 base and J gave up 5 bases, with 16 bases separating them. Germline CDR1 is SGHDT and CDR2 is YYEEEE. This CDR3 has 15 residues. The CDR3 region has the DNA TGTGCCAGCAGCTTGAGTCCGGGACACCCAGACGAGCAGTACTTC. This codes for CASSLSPGHPDEQYF.

The V call is TRBV11-2, the J call TRBJ2-7, with TRBD1 matching 9 bases. From germline, CDR1 is SGHAT and CDR2 FQNNGV. The CDR3 loop spans 15 amino acids. The junction had 9 bases not matched to a gene; V was cut back by 2 bases and J by 7 bases. The chain's CDR3 is CASSLSGTGPREQYF. CDR3 sequence (DNA): TGTGCCAGCAGCTTATCCGGGACAGGGCCCCGGGAGCAGTACTTC.